This T cell receptor beta chain came from a study of blood T cells in healthy people across ages. V lost 3 bases and J lost 3; bases outside the gene matches: 3. Germline V gives CDR1 SQVTM, CDR2 ANQGSEA. This CDR3 has 13 residues. Then a second PCR, running roughly 7 to 11 cycles, was carried out with a sample-barcoded 5' primer and a J-beta primer mix. Using its own MiXCR run on the 5' RACE reads, TCRdb lists one record per CDR3 protein. The sample records approximately 730,000 distinct CDR3 sequences, about 40% being singletons. The clonotype was recovered from a woman in her sixties or seventies in good health. V usage is TRBV29-1 and J usage is TRBJ1-2, with 8 bases lining up with TRBD1. Sequenced: blood. The CDR3 is CSVDRGQDYGYTF. Written as DNA, the CDR3 is TGCAGCGTTGACAGGGGGCAGGACTATGGCTACACCTTC.